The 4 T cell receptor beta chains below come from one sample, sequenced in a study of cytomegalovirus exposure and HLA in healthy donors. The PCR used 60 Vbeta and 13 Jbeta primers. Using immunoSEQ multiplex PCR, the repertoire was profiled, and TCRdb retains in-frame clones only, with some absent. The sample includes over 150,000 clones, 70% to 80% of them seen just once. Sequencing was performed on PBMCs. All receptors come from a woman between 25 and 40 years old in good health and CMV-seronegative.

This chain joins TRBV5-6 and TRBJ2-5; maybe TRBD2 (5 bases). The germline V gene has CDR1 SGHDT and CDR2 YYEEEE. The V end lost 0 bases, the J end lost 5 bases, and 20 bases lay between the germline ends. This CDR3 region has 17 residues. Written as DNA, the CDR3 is TGTGCCAGCAGCTTGGCCGGAGGAGCAGGCCAAGGGGAGACCCAGTACTTC. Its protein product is CASSLAGGAGQGETQYF.

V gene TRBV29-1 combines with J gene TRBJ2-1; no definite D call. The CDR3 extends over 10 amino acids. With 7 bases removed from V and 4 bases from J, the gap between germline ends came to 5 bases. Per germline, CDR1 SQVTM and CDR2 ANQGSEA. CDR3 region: CSATYNEQFF. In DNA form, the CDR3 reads TGCAGCGCCACATACAATGAGCAGTTCTTC.

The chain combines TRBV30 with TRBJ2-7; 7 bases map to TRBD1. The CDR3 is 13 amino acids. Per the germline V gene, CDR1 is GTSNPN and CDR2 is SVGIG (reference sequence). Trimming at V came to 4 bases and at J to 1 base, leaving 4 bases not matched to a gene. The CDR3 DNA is TGTGCCTGGACCTACAGGGGATCCTACGAGCAGTACTTC. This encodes CAWTYRGSYEQYF.

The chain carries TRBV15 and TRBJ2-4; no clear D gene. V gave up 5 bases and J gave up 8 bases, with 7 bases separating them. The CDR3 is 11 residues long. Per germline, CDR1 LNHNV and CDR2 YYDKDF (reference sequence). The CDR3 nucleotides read TGTGCCACCAGCCTAGAGTACATTCAGTACTTC. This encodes CATSLEYIQYF. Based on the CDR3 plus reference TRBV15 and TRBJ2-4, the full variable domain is DAMVIQNPRYQVTQFGKPVTLSCSQTLNHNVMYWYQQKSSQAPKLLFHYYDKDFNNEADTPDNFQSRRPNTSFCFLDIRSPGLGDTAMYLCATSLEYIQYFGAGTRLSVL.